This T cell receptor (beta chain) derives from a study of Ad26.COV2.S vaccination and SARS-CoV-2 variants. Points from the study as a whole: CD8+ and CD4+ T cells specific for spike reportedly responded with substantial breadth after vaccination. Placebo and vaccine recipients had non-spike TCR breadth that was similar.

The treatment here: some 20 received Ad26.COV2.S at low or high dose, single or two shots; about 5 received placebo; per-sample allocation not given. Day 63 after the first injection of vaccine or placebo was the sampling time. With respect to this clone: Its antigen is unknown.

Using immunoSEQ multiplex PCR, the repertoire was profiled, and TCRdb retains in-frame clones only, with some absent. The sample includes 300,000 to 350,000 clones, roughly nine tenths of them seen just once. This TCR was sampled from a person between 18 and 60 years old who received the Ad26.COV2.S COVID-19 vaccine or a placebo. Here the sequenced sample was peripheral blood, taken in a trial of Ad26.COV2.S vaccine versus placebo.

CDR3 sequence (DNA): TGTGCCAGCAGTTTAGCGTCCGGGGGGCCCCAGCATTTT. It specifies CASSLASGGPQHF. The rearrangement uses TRBV12-3 or TRBV12-4 and TRBJ1-5, with TRBD1 as a possible D gene (5 bases). The V and J ends lost 0 bases and 9 bases respectively, with 9 bases between them. The CDR3 consists of 13 residues.